One and the same sample provided the 6 T cell receptor beta chains below, sequenced in a study of blood T cells in healthy people across ages (dated by TCRdb to about 2015). Libraries were made using 5' RACE. The sequencer listed for this sample is Illumina HiSeq 2500. The second PCR ran for about 7 to 11 cycles and used a J-beta primer mix along with a sample-barcoded 5' primer. Using fastp at Q25 and MiXCR, TCRdb reprocessed the public reads and kept productive beta chains. One record per CDR3 amino acid sequence lists the most common genes and DNA. Here the sample has 540,000 or so distinct CDR3 sequences; about 25% occur a single time. The top ten clonotypes cover 8.7% of the sample. This same sample was also taken into another study, of T cells of mothers and their children.

The material sequenced was blood. These receptors were collected from a boy under 18 in good health.

The CDR3 spells CSASTGVEQYF. The CDR3 DNA reads TGCAGTGCTTCGACAGGGGTCGAGCAGTACTTC. The chain joins TRBV20-1 to TRBJ2-5, with 8 positions matching TRBD1. Gene TRBJ2-7 matches the end of the DNA better, so the J call may be wrong. This CDR3 has 11 amino acids. The V gene's germline CDR1 is DFQATT and CDR2 SNEGSKA (reference sequence).

The CDR3: CSGGSTGGETQYF. DNA of the CDR3: TGCAGCGGGGGATCCACAGGGGGAGAGACCCAGTACTTC. The V call is TRBV29-1, the J call TRBJ2-5; 8 nucleotides agree with TRBD1. CDR3 length: 13 residues. Germline values: CDR1 SQVTM, CDR2 ANQGSEA. V was clipped by 7 bases and J by 4 bases; unmatched bases: 8.

For this clonotype: The CDR3 end shows no conserved phenylalanine or tryptophan, and so a read error is likely. This chain connects TRBV5-1 to TRBJ1-2; D not resolved. The CDR3 totals 14 residues. The V gene lost 2 bases and the J gene lost 2 bases, with 10 bases spanning the gap. Germline CDR1 SGHRS, CDR2 YFSETQ. As DNA, the CDR3 is TGCGCCAGCAGCTTCCTCGACCAAAACTATGGCTACACCCTC. Translation gives CASSFLDQNYGYTL.

The J gene is TRBJ2-7, the V gene TRBV3-1; D is ambiguous. The CDR3 covers 12 residues. Germline V gene data show CDR1 as LGHDT and CDR2 as YNNKEL (reference sequence). V dropped 3 bases and J dropped 6 bases, with 9 bases sitting between them. The CDR3 nucleotides are TGTGCCAGCAGCCATTCAGGACGCGAGCAGTACTTC. It yields the protein CASSHSGREQYF.

This clonotype has only a few counts. The chain has TRBV6-6 and TRBJ2-7, with D tentatively TRBD1 (6 bases). This CDR3 has 13 amino acids. Germline V CDR1 and CDR2: MNHNY, SVGAGI (reference sequence). V was trimmed by 8 bases and J by 2 bases, leaving 13 bases between them. In DNA form, the CDR3 reads TGTGCCAGCGGATGGACAGAAACCTACGAGCAGTACTTC. This codes for CASGWTETYEQYF.

The chain has TRBV4-1 and TRBJ2-5, with a possible D match to TRBD2 (6 bases). The end of the DNA fits TRBJ2-7 better, so the J call may be wrong. The CDR3 runs 16 residues. Germline V gene lookup returns CDR1 MGHRA and CDR2 YSYEKL. DNA of the CDR3: TGCGCCAGCAGCCCCGCGGGACGGATAGGCTCATACGAGCAGTACTTC. This gives the protein CASSPAGRIGSYEQYF.